This TCR beta chain was recovered during a study of T cell responses to AZD1222 COVID-19 vaccine (dated by TCRdb to about 2021). About the investigation overall: Because spike-specific TCR depth and breadth did not differ between the two schedules, AZD1222 recipients who got a second dose at roughly 4 weeks were pooled with those who got a second dose at roughly 12 weeks. Trial participants were enrolled by age into 18-55, 56-69 and 70-plus year subgroups, with roughly 150, 30 and 60 TCR-sequenced participants respectively. A total of 233 trial participants underwent TCR sequencing, of whom 207 received two doses of AZD1222 and 26 received two doses of the MenACWY control vaccine. Findings and caveats that apply to the study as a whole: Epitopes outside the regions mutated in the B.1.351 and B.1.1.7 variants were reportedly recognized by nearly half of the unique spike-specific TCRs. After two AZD1222 doses, both the breadth and the depth of spike-specific TCRs were significantly higher than at day 0 and than in MenACWY recipients. The 56-69-year group was small, and its depth increase did not reach significance, likely because of low power. Conclusions about previously exposed vaccinees are limited, since just six or seven AZD1222 recipients were seropositive for SARS-CoV-2 at baseline. The vaccine-associated CD4 TCRs covered the entire spike protein, and the dominant responses fell in regions 160-218 and 743-854. Because no day 14 peak-response samples were available, the repertoires could be characterized only after the peak T cell response. Participants were mostly white British, with more females than males. The authors suggested clonal diversity may have been underestimated.

According to the study, the label for this sample's time point signals: baseline before first vaccination. Vaccinee samples came from UK trials COV001 and COV002, including a single-blind randomized controlled phase 2/3 trial of AZD1222 (ChAdOx1 nCoV-19) in healthy adults. Trial participant PBMC samples were collected at day 0 and day 28 after the second dose for TCRbeta chain sequencing. The CDR3 regions of human TCRbeta chains were analyzed by immunosequencing. The original pipeline was this. Repertoire TCRs were checked for matches against a reference library of SARS-CoV-2-specific TCRs that had been generated using the MIRA antigen-specificity platform. Breadth was defined as the fraction of unique TCRs that were SARS-CoV-2-associated, and depth was defined as the fraction of total T cells that were SARS-CoV-2-associated. Each spike-specific TCR was assigned to its reactive spike region and to a CD4 or CD8 class using the MIRA data. Log10-transformed breadth and depth values were compared by one-way ANOVA with Sidak's multiple comparisons tests. Here the immuneACCESS table is served through TCRdb, limited to in-frame sequences with V and J called. Missing clones are a known gap in these copies; in checked studies unresolved V genes cover under half, and the rest lacks a known reason. That table is the source of V, J and clone size, and D and trimming were worked out from the DNA. Present in this sample are 100,000 to 120,000 clones, roughly nine tenths of which were seen just once. The top ten hold about 3% of the sample.

At the junction V is shortened by 6 bases and J by 6 bases, with 8 bases in between. CDR1 and CDR2, per the germline V gene (reference sequence), are PRHDT and FYEKMQ. Including cysteine and phenylalanine, the CDR3 has 11 amino acids. CDR3 DNA is the only sequence kept; it has 33 bases, read in frame from the first base. Of note for this clone: Which antigen it targets is not known. Per-base qualities were not stored, and no clone one base away is much larger.

In this chain, TRBV13 is recombined with TRBJ1-2; no D gene is confidently identified. Sequences were derived from peripheral blood, sampled on day 0 of AZD1222 vaccination. The clonotype was recovered from an adult in good health. The DNA reads as follows: TGTGCCAGCAGTTCTGGCCATGGCTACACCTTC. The encoded protein is CASSSGHGYTF.